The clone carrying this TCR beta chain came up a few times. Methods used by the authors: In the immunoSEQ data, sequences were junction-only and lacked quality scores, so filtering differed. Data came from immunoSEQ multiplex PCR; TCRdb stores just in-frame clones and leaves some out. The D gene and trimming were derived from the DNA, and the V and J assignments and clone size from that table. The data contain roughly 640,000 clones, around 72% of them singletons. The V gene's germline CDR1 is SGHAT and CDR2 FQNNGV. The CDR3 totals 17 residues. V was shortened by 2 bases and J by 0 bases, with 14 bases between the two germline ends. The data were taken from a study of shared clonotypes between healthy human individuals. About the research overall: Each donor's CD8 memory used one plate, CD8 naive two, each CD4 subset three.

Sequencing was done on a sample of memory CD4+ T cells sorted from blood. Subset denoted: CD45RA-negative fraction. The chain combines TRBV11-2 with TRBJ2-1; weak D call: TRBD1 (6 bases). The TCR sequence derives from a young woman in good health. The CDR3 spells CASSLSGVGDSYNEQFF. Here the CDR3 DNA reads TGTGCCAGCAGCTTATCAGGGGTCGGGGACTCCTACAATGAGCAGTTCTTC.